Following are 13 T cell receptor beta chains from one sample sequenced in a study of memory CD4+ T cells and cytomegalovirus serostatus. Produced via immunoSEQ multiplex PCR; TCRdb's table is partial and in-frame only. Of roughly 40,000 clones listed, about four fifths are singletons. The sort gate was single viable CD3+CD4+CD8-CD45RO+ cells for memory CD4+ T cells. The sequencing input was memory CD4+ T cells from blood. All receptors derive from an adult in good health and CMV-seronegative.

The chain employs TRBV11-3 and TRBJ2-3; a possible D gene is TRBD2 (5 bases). V lost 5 bases and J 2 bases, leaving 11 bases between the germline ends. CDR3 length: 14 amino acids. In germline, CDR1 is SGHNT, CDR2 YENEEA. DNA of the CDR3: TGTGCCAGCAGCCAACGGGAATACACAGATACGCAGTATTTT. Translated, it gives CASSQREYTDTQYF.

The V and J genes are TRBV7-9 and TRBJ2-1; 11 positions agree with TRBD2. CDR1 SEHNR and CDR2 FQNEAQ come from the germline V gene (reference sequence). V shed 6 bases and J 9 bases; nucleotides not matched to a gene: 4. CDR3 length equals 13 residues. CDR3 protein: CASRLAGVGEQFF. In DNA, the CDR3 is TGTGCCAGCAGACTAGCGGGAGTTGGTGAGCAGTTCTTC.

The V and J genes are TRBV2 and TRBJ1-6; TRBD1 is a possible D gene (6 bases). Trimming cost V 6 bases and J 14 bases, with 17 bases left between them. The CDR3 totals 13 residues. The germline gives CDR1 SNHLY, CDR2 FYNNEI. CDR3: CASRAGLEGALHF. The CDR3 DNA follows: TGTGCCAGCAGAGCAGGGTTGGAGGGGGCCCTCCACTTT.

This clone was observed once. V usage is TRBV5-4 and J usage is TRBJ1-6, with 7 bases matching TRBD1. The CDR3 has 15 residues. Unmatched junction bases numbered 3, after V lost 0 bases and J lost 6 bases. CDR1 is SGHNT and CDR2 is YYREEE in the germline V gene (reference sequence). CDR3: CASSLVDRRNSPLHF. The CDR3 DNA sequence: TGTGCCAGCAGCTTGGTGGACAGGCGTAATTCACCCCTCCACTTT. Filled out from reference TRBV5-4 and TRBJ1-6, the complete variable domain reads ETGVTQSPTHLIKTRGQQVTLRCSSQSGHNTVSWYQQALGQGPQFIFQYYREEENGRGNFPPRFSGLQFPNYSSELNVNALELDDSALYLCASSLVDRRNSPLHFGNGTRLTVT.

The chain uses TRBV6-6 and TRBJ1-2, with D possibly matching TRBD1 (5 bases). The germline CDR1 and CDR2 sequences are MNHNY and SVGAGI (reference sequence). The CDR3 extends over 15 amino acids. V was shortened by 2 bases and J by 8 bases, with 18 bases between the two germline ends. The CDR3 DNA reads TGTGCCAGCAGTTACGACAGTTTCAGCCCCAAGGGCTACACCTTC. Translation gives CASSYDSFSPKGYTF.

This chain links TRBV11-3 with TRBJ2-3; D is uncertain. The CDR3 consists of 11 residues. V shed 4 bases and J shed 5 bases, with 4 bases lying between them. Germline V gives CDR1 SGHNT, CDR2 YENEEA. Here the CDR3 reads CASSSQDTQYF. The CDR3 DNA is TGTGCCAGCAGCTCTCAAGATACGCAGTATTTT.

CDR3 bases: TGCAGTGCTGACTTCAAGGATGAGCAGTTCTTC. Its protein product is CSADFKDEQFF. V usage is TRBV20-1 and J usage is TRBJ2-1; D remains ambiguous. Germline CDR1 and CDR2: DFQATT and SNEGSKA (reference sequence). This CDR3 contains 11 residues. V lost 5 bases and J lost 8, with 10 bases in between.

The chain carries TRBV18 and TRBJ1-5; D is ambiguous. CDR3 size: 17 residues. V gave up 1 base and J gave up 7 bases, with 20 bases separating them. Germline CDR1 KGHSH, CDR2 LQKENI. CDR3 sequence: CASSPQEKTAMRQPQHF. The CDR3 region has the DNA TGTGCCAGCTCACCACAGGAGAAAACAGCCATGAGGCAGCCCCAGCATTTT.

The CDR3 loop reads CASSWDHGTEAFF. Here the CDR3 DNA reads TGTGCCAGCAGCTGGGACCACGGCACTGAAGCTTTCTTT. The chain has TRBV5-5 and TRBJ1-1, with D possibly being TRBD1 (5 bases). Trimming took 3 bases from V and 4 from J, leaving 10 bases between them. The CDR3 runs 13 residues. The germline V gene encodes CDR1 SGHKS and CDR2 YYEKEE (reference sequence).

This sequence joins TRBV18 and TRBJ1-5; D gene uncertain. This CDR3 is built from 13 residues. Germline CDR1 is KGHSH and CDR2 is LQKENI. V was trimmed by 5 bases and J by 0 bases, leaving 5 bases between them. This CDR3 reads CASSKGSNQPQHF. The CDR3 DNA reads as TGTGCCAGCTCAAAGGGTAGCAATCAGCCCCAGCATTTT.

This chain links TRBV29-1 with TRBJ2-1, with 8 bases lining up with TRBD2. Germline V gene data show CDR1 as SQVTM and CDR2 as ANQGSEA. This CDR3 has 14 amino acids. V was pared by 7 bases and J by 5 bases, with 10 bases of the junction left unmatched. For the CDR3, the DNA is TGCAGCGCAAACAGCGGGAGTTACGACAATGAGCAGTTCTTC. This sequence encodes CSANSGSYDNEQFF.

This clone is medium-sized by share. The V gene is TRBV7-6, the J gene TRBJ1-4; TRBD1 matches at 8 bases. Germline V gene sequence: CDR1 SGHVS, CDR2 FNYEAQ. J lost 7 bases, V lost 4 bases, and 8 bases had no gene match. The length of the CDR3 is 15 residues. CDR3 residues: CASSSRDRTPEKLFF. The CDR3 coding sequence is TGTGCCAGCAGCTCCAGGGACAGGACTCCTGAAAAACTGTTTTTT.

This chain uses TRBV5-4 with TRBJ2-3; D is undetermined. The CDR3 has 14 amino acids. The germline gives CDR1 SGHNT, CDR2 YYREEE (reference sequence). Trimming stripped 5 bases from V and 0 bases from J, with 10 bases between. The CDR3 DNA reads as TGTGCCAGCAGACCCTCGACTAGCACAGATACGCAGTATTTT. Amino acid sequence: CASRPSTSTDTQYF. Looking up the rest from reference TRBV5-4 and TRBJ2-3 gives the full variable domain: ETGVTQSPTHLIKTRGQQVTLRCSSQSGHNTVSWYQQALGQGPQFIFQYYREEENGRGNFPPRFSGLQFPNYSSELNVNALELDDSALYLCASRPSTSTDTQYFGPGTRLTVL.